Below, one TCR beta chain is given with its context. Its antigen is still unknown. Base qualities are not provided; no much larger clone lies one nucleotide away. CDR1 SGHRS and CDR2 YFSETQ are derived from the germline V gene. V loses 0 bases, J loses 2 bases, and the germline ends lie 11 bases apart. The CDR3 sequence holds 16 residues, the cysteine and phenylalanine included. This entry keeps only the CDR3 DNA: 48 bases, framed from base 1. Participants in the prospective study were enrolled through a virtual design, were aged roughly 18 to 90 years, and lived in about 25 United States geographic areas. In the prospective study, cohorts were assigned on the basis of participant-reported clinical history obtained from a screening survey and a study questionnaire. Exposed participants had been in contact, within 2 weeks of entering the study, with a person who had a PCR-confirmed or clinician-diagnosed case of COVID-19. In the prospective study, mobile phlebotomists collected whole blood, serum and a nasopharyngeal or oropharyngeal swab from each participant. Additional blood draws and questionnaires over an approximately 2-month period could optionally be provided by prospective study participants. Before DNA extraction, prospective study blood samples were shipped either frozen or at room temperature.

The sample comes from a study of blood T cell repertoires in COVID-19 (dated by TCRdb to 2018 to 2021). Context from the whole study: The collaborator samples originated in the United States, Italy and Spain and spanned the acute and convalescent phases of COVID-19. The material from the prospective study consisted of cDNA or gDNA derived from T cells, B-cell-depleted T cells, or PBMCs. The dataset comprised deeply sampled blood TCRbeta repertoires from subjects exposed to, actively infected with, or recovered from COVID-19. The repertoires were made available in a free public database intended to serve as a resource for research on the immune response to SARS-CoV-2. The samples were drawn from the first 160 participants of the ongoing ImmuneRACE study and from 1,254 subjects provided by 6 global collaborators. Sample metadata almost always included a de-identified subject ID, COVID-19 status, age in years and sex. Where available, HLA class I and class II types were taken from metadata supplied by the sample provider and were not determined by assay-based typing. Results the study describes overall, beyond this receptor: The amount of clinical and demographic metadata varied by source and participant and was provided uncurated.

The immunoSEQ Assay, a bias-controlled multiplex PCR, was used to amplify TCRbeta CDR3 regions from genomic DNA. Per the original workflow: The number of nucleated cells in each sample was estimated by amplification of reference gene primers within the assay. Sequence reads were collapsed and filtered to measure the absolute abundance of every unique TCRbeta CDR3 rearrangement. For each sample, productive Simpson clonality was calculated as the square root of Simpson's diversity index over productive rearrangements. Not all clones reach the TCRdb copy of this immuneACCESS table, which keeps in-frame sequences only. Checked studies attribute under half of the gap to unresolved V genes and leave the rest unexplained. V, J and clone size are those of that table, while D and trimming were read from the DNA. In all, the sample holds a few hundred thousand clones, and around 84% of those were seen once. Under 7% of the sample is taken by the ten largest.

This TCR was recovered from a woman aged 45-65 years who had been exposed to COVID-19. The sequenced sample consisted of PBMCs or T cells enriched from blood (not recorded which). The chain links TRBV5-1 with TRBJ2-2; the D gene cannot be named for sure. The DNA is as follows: TGCGCCAGCAGCTTGGGCGACACATCAAACACCGGGGAGCTGTTTTTT. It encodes CASSLGDTSNTGELFF.